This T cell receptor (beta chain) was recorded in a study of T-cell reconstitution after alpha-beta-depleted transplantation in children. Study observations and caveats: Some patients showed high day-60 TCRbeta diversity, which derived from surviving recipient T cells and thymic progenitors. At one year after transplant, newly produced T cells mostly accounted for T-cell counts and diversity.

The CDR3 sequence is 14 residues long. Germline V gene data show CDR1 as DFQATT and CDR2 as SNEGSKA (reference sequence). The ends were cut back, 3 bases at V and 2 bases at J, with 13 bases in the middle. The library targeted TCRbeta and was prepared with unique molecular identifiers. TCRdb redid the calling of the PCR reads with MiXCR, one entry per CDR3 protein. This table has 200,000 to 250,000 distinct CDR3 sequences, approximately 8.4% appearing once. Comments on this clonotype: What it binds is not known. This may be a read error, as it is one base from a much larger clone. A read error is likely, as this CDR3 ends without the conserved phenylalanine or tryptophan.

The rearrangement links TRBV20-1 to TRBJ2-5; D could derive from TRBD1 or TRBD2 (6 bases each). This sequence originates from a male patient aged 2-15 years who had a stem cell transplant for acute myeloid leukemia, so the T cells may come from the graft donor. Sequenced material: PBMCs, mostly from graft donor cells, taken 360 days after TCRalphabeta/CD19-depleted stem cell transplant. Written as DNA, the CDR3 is TGCAGTGCTAGGGGGGCTAGCGCGCAAGAGACCCAGTACTAC. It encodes CSARGASAQETQYY.